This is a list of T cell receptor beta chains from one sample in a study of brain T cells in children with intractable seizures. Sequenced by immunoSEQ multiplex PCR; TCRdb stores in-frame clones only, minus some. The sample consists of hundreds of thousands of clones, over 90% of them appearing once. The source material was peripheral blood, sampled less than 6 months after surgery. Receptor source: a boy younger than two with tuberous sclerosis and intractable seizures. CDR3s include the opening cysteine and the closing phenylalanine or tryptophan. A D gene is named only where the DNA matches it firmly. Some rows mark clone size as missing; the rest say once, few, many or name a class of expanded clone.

cdr3_aa: CATGSGTSFDEQFF
cdr3_nt: TGTGCCACCGGATCCGGGACTAGCTTCGATGAGCAGTTCTTC
j_call: TRBJ2-1
clone_size: NA
d_call: TRBD2
v_call: TRBV10-3

cdr3_aa: CASSLAGGAGETQYF
cdr3_nt: TGTGCCAGCAGCTTGGCGGGGGGGGCCGGTGAGACCCAGTACTTC
j_call: TRBJ2-5
clone_size: NA
d_call: TRBD2
v_call: TRBV5-4

cdr3_aa: CATSDFRGDTQYF
cdr3_nt: TGTGCCACCAGTGATTTTAGGGGAGATACGCAGTATTTT
j_call: TRBJ2-3
clone_size: NA
d_call: NA
v_call: TRBV24-1

cdr3_aa: CASSVGSLNTEAFF
cdr3_nt: TGTGCCAGCAGCGTAGGCAGCTTGAACACTGAAGCTTTCTTT
j_call: TRBJ1-1
clone_size: NA
d_call: NA
v_call: TRBV9

cdr3_aa: CASGQGHYEQYF
cdr3_nt: TGTGCCAGCGGGCAGGGTCACTACGAGCAGTACTTC
j_call: TRBJ2-7
clone_size: NA
d_call: NA
v_call: TRBV6-5

cdr3_aa: CASIKNGAGPYNEQFF
cdr3_nt: TGTGCCAGCATCAAAAACGGGGCGGGGCCTTACAATGAGCAGTTCTTC
j_call: TRBJ2-1
clone_size: NA
d_call: NA
v_call: TRBV7-9

cdr3_aa: CASRPGLEPFHEQFF
cdr3_nt: TGTGCCAGCAGACCGGGACTAGAACCTTTCCATGAGCAGTTCTTC
j_call: TRBJ2-1
clone_size: NA
d_call: TRBD2
v_call: TRBV6-5

cdr3_aa: CASNPSGSTYEQYF
cdr3_nt: TGTGCCAGTAACCCTAGCGGGAGCACCTACGAGCAGTACTTC
j_call: TRBJ2-7
clone_size: NA
d_call: TRBD2
v_call: TRBV19

cdr3_aa: CASSSYREGEAFF
cdr3_nt: TGTGCCAGCAGTTCGTATAGGGAAGGGGAAGCTTTCTTT
j_call: TRBJ1-1
clone_size: NA
d_call: NA
v_call: TRBV27

cdr3_aa: CASSPGTGGAQPQHF
cdr3_nt: TGCGCCAGCAGCCCGGGGACAGGGGGTGCCCAGCCCCAGCATTTT
j_call: TRBJ1-5
clone_size: NA
d_call: TRBD1
v_call: TRBV4-1

cdr3_aa: CATSDRRGGSEQYF
cdr3_nt: TGTGCCACCAGTGATCGGAGGGGCGGGAGCGAGCAGTACTTC
j_call: TRBJ2-7
clone_size: once
d_call: TRBD2
v_call: TRBV24-1

cdr3_aa: CSASPGSHIQYF
cdr3_nt: TGCAGTGCTAGTCCCGGGTCCCACATTCAGTACTTC
j_call: TRBJ2-4
clone_size: NA
d_call: NA
v_call: TRBV20-1

cdr3_aa: CASNLAGADTQYF
cdr3_nt: TGTGCCAGCAACCTAGCGGGCGCAGATACGCAGTATTTT
j_call: TRBJ2-3
clone_size: NA
d_call: TRBD2
v_call: TRBV2

cdr3_aa: CASSVDGTEANYGYTF
cdr3_nt: TGTGCCAGCAGCGTAGACGGGACTGAAGCTAACTATGGCTACACCTTC
j_call: TRBJ1-2
clone_size: NA
d_call: NA
v_call: TRBV9

cdr3_aa: CASSLGGDQPQHF
cdr3_nt: TGCGCCAGCAGCTTAGGTGGGGATCAGCCCCAGCATTTT
j_call: TRBJ1-5
clone_size: NA
d_call: NA
v_call: TRBV5-1

cdr3_aa: CACGLDGGTDTQYF
cdr3_nt: TGCGCCTGCGGACTTGACGGGGGCACAGATACGCAGTATTTT
j_call: TRBJ2-3
clone_size: NA
d_call: NA
v_call: TRBV5-1

cdr3_aa: CASSSLTLGGGGTQYF
cdr3_nt: TGTGCCAGCAGTTCACTTACACTCGGTGGGGGAGGGACCCAGTACTTC
j_call: TRBJ2-5
clone_size: once
d_call: NA
v_call: TRBV2

cdr3_aa: CASRGAGKSPLHF
cdr3_nt: TGTGCCAGCAGAGGGGCAGGGAAGTCACCCCTCCACTTT
j_call: TRBJ1-6
clone_size: NA
d_call: NA
v_call: TRBV6-5

cdr3_aa: CATSLAGEDDEQYF
cdr3_nt: TGTGCCACCAGCCTAGCGGGAGAGGACGACGAGCAGTACTTC
j_call: TRBJ2-7
clone_size: once
d_call: TRBD2
v_call: TRBV10-3

cdr3_aa: CATSRDSSYEQYF
cdr3_nt: TGTGCCACCAGCAGAGACAGCTCCTACGAGCAGTACTTC
j_call: TRBJ2-7
clone_size: NA
d_call: NA
v_call: TRBV15

cdr3_aa: CAWRDRHTEAFF
cdr3_nt: TGTGCCTGGAGGGACAGACACACTGAAGCTTTCTTT
j_call: TRBJ1-1
clone_size: NA
d_call: NA
v_call: TRBV30

cdr3_aa: CASSLGRKKHTEAFF
cdr3_nt: TGTGCCAGCAGTTTGGGCAGGAAAAAGCACACTGAAGCTTTCTTT
j_call: TRBJ1-1
clone_size: NA
d_call: NA
v_call: TRBV28

cdr3_aa: CASSFSLGEQYF
cdr3_nt: TGTGCCAGCAGCTTTTCTCTGGGGGAGCAGTACTTC
j_call: TRBJ2-7
clone_size: few
d_call: NA
v_call: TRBV7-9

cdr3_aa: CASLLRQGYEQYF
cdr3_nt: TGTGCCAGCCTTCTAAGACAGGGCTACGAGCAGTACTTC
j_call: TRBJ2-7
clone_size: NA
d_call: TRBD1
v_call: TRBV6-5

cdr3_aa: CASSCGQGRNNEQFF
cdr3_nt: TGTGCCAGCAGCTGCGGACAGGGGAGAAACAATGAGCAGTTCTTC
j_call: TRBJ2-1
clone_size: once
d_call: TRBD1
v_call: TRBV5-5

cdr3_aa: CAWSWSSYEQYF
cdr3_nt: TGTGCCTGGAGTTGGAGTTCCTACGAGCAGTACTTC
j_call: TRBJ2-7
clone_size: NA
d_call: NA
v_call: TRBV30

cdr3_aa: CASSPLGGGTQYF
cdr3_nt: TGTGCCAGTAGCCCCTTAGGGGGGGGTACGCAGTATTTT
j_call: TRBJ2-3
clone_size: NA
d_call: NA
v_call: TRBV19

cdr3_aa: CASSYSDTVEAFF
cdr3_nt: TGTGCCAGCAGTTACTCTGACACCGTTGAAGCTTTCTTT
j_call: TRBJ1-1
clone_size: NA
d_call: NA
v_call: TRBV6-5

cdr3_aa: CASSSRLDRNTEAFF
cdr3_nt: TGTGCCAGCAGCTCCCGATTAGACAGGAACACTGAAGCTTTCTTT
j_call: TRBJ1-1
clone_size: NA
d_call: NA
v_call: TRBV11-1

cdr3_aa: CAISTSGRATDTQYF
cdr3_nt: TGTGCCATCTCGACTAGCGGGAGGGCTACAGATACGCAGTATTTT
j_call: TRBJ2-3
clone_size: NA
d_call: TRBD2
v_call: TRBV10-3

cdr3_aa: CASSVGTGGADYGYTF
cdr3_nt: TGTGCCAGCAGCGTCGGGACAGGGGGCGCCGACTATGGCTACACCTTC
j_call: TRBJ1-2
clone_size: NA
d_call: TRBD1
v_call: TRBV5-4

cdr3_aa: CASKIGTSTDTQYF
cdr3_nt: TGCGCCAGCAAGATTGGCACTAGCACAGATACGCAGTATTTT
j_call: TRBJ2-3
clone_size: NA
d_call: NA
v_call: TRBV5-1

cdr3_aa: CASSYSHGIEKLFF
cdr3_nt: TGTGCCAGCAGTTACTCTCATGGCATTGAAAAACTGTTTTTT
j_call: TRBJ1-4
clone_size: NA
d_call: NA
v_call: TRBV6-6

cdr3_aa: CASSLGTTYGYTF
cdr3_nt: TGTGCCAGCAGCCTAGGGACTACTTATGGCTACACCTTC
j_call: TRBJ1-2
clone_size: NA
d_call: NA
v_call: TRBV6-5

cdr3_aa: CASSSLGLAGSGELFF
cdr3_nt: TGTGCCAGCAGCTCCTTGGGACTAGCGGGGAGCGGGGAGCTGTTTTTT
j_call: TRBJ2-2
clone_size: NA
d_call: TRBD2
v_call: TRBV11-3

cdr3_aa: CASSFEDYEQYF
cdr3_nt: TGTGCCAGCAGCTTCGAAGACTACGAGCAGTACTTC
j_call: TRBJ2-7
clone_size: NA
d_call: NA
v_call: TRBV7-9

cdr3_aa: CASSFLQGLTGELFF
cdr3_nt: TGTGCCAGCAGCTTCCTCCAGGGCCTCACCGGGGAGCTGTTTTTT
j_call: TRBJ2-2
clone_size: NA
d_call: NA
v_call: TRBV11-2

cdr3_aa: CASSPLTSTDTQYF
cdr3_nt: TGTGCCAGCAGCCCACTGACGAGCACAGATACGCAGTATTTT
j_call: TRBJ2-3
clone_size: NA
d_call: NA
v_call: TRBV7-2

cdr3_aa: CASSHRTLQETQYF
cdr3_nt: TGCGCCAGCAGCCATCGGACCCTACAAGAGACCCAGTACTTC
j_call: TRBJ2-5
clone_size: NA
d_call: NA
v_call: TRBV4-1

cdr3_aa: CASSLTLGRGDGYTF
cdr3_nt: TGTGCCAGCAGTTTAACGTTGGGCAGGGGCGATGGCTACACCTTC
j_call: TRBJ1-2
clone_size: NA
d_call: NA
v_call: TRBV28

cdr3_aa: CASRRGDYTDTQYF
cdr3_nt: TGTGCCAGTAGGAGAGGGGACTACACAGATACGCAGTATTTT
j_call: TRBJ2-3
clone_size: NA
d_call: TRBD2
v_call: TRBV19

cdr3_aa: CASSYGGFNSPLHF
cdr3_nt: TGTGCCAGCAGTTACGGGGGTTTCAATTCACCCCTCCACTTT
j_call: TRBJ1-6
clone_size: NA
d_call: NA
v_call: TRBV6-5

cdr3_aa: CAITGGYSYGYTF
cdr3_nt: TGTGCCATCACCGGGGGGTATTCCTATGGCTACACCTTC
j_call: TRBJ1-2
clone_size: NA
d_call: NA
v_call: TRBV10-3

cdr3_aa: CASSYPMGTPGTTEAFF
cdr3_nt: TGTGCCAGCAGCTACCCGATGGGGACACCTGGAACCACTGAAGCTTTCTTT
j_call: TRBJ1-1
clone_size: NA
d_call: NA
v_call: TRBV5-4

cdr3_aa: CASSLFADYEQYF
cdr3_nt: TGTGCCAGCAGTTTATTCGCTGATTACGAGCAGTACTTC
j_call: TRBJ2-7
clone_size: NA
d_call: NA
v_call: TRBV12-3/TRBV12-4

cdr3_aa: CASSLEGVTQYF
cdr3_nt: TGTGCCAGCAGCTTAGAGGGAGTAACGCAGTATTTT
j_call: TRBJ2-3
clone_size: NA
d_call: NA
v_call: TRBV5-4

cdr3_aa: CASSPQTGRGWTEAFF
cdr3_nt: TGTGCCAGCAGTCCGCAAACTGGACGGGGATGGACTGAAGCTTTCTTT
j_call: TRBJ1-1
clone_size: once
d_call: NA
v_call: TRBV28

cdr3_aa: CASSEDSYSNQPQHF
cdr3_nt: TGTGCCAGCAGTGAGGACAGTTATAGCAATCAGCCCCAGCATTTT
j_call: TRBJ1-5
clone_size: NA
d_call: NA
v_call: TRBV2

cdr3_aa: CASSVASSSTSTDTQYF
cdr3_nt: TGTGCCAGCAGCGTAGCGTCTAGCTCTACTAGCACAGATACGCAGTATTTT
j_call: TRBJ2-3
clone_size: NA
d_call: NA
v_call: TRBV9

cdr3_aa: CASSGEATGIYGYTF
cdr3_nt: TGTGCCAGCAGCGGGGAGGCGACAGGCATCTATGGCTACACCTTC
j_call: TRBJ1-2
clone_size: NA
d_call: NA
v_call: TRBV5-6

cdr3_aa: CASSLGTSNYEQYF
cdr3_nt: TGTGCCAGCAGTTTAGGGACATCCAACTACGAGCAGTACTTC
j_call: TRBJ2-7
clone_size: NA
d_call: NA
v_call: TRBV6-6

cdr3_aa: CASSLRLRNSGANVLTF
cdr3_nt: TGTGCCAGCAGCTTAAGGTTAAGGAACTCTGGGGCCAACGTCCTGACTTTC
j_call: TRBJ2-6
clone_size: NA
d_call: NA
v_call: TRBV7-9

cdr3_aa: CASSQDVPRGNQPQHF
cdr3_nt: TGCGCCAGCAGCCAAGATGTCCCGAGGGGCAATCAGCCCCAGCATTTT
j_call: TRBJ1-5
clone_size: NA
d_call: NA
v_call: TRBV4-1